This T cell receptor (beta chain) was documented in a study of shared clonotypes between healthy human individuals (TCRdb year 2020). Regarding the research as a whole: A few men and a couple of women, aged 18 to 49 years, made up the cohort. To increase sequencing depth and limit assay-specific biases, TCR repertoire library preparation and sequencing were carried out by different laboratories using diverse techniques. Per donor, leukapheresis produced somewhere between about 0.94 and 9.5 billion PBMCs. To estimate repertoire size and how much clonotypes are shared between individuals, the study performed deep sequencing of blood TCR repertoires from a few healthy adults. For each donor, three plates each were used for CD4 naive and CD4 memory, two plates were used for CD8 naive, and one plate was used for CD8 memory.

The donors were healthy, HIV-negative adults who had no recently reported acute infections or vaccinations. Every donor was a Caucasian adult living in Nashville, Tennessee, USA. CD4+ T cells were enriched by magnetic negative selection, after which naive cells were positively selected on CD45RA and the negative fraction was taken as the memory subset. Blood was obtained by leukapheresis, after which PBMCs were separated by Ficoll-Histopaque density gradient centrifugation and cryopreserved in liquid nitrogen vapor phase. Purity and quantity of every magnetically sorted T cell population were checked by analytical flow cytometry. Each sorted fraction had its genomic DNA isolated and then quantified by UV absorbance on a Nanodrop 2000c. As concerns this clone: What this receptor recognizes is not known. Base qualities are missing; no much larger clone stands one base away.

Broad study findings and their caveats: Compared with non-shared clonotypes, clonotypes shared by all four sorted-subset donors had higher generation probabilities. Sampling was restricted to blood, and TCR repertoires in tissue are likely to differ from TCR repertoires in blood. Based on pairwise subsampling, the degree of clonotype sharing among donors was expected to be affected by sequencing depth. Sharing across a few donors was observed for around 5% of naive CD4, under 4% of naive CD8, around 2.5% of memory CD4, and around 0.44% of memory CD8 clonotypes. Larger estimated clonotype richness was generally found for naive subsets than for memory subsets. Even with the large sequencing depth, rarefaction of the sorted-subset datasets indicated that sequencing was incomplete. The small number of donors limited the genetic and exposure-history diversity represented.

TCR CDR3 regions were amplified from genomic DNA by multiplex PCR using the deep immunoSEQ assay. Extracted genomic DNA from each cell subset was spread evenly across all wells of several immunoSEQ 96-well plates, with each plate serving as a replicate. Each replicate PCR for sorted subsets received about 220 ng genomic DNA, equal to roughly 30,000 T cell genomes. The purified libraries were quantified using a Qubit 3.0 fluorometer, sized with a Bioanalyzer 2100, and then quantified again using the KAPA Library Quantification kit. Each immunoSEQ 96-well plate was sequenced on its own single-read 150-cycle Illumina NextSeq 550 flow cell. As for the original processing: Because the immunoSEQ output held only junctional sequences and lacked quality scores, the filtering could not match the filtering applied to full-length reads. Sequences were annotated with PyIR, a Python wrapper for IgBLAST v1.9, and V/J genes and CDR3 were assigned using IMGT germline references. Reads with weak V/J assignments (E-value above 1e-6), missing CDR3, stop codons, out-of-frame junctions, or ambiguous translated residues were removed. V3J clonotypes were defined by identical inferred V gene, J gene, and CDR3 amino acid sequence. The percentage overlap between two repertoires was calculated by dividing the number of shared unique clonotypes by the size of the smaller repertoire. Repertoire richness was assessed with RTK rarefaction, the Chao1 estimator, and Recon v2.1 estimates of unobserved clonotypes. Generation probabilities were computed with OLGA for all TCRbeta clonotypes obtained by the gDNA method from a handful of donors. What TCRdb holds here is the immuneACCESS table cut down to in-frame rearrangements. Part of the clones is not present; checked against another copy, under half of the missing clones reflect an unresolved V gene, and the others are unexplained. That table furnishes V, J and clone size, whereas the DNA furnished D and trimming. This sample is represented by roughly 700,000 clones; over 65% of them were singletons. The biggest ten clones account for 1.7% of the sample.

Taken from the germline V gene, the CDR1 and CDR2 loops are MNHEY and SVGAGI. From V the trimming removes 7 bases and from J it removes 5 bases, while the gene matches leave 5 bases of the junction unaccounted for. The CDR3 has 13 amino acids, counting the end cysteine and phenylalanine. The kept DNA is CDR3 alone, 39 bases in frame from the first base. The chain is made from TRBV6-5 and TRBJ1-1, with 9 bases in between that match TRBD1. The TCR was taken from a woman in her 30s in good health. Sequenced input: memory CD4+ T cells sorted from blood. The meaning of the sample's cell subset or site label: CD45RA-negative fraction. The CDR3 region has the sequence CASKGQGATEAFF. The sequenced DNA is TGTGCCAGCAAGGGACAGGGAGCTACTGAAGCTTTCTTT.